This TCR beta chain was observed in a study of technical replicates of blood from a few donors. Germline-derived CDR1 and CDR2 are SGHTA and FQGNSA. Trimming at V came to 0 bases and at J to 2 bases, leaving 0 bases not matched to a gene. The CDR3 is 14 residues long. Profiling relied on immunoSEQ multiplex PCR, and the TCRdb table lists in-frame clones only, not all of them. The table includes more than 75,000 clones, 80% to 90% detected once. V and J are TRBV7-2 and TRBJ2-7, with TRBD2 identical over 8 bases. The clonotype originates from a human donor in good health. Some clones in this sample may be carry-over from other donors' samples. Sequenced input: PBMCs. The CDR3 region is CASSLAAGAYEQYF. For the CDR3, the DNA is TGTGCCAGCAGCTTAGCAGCGGGGGCCTACGAGCAGTACTTC.